The 32 T cell receptor beta chains presented below share a single source sample, sequenced in a study of regulatory T cells in long-lasting Graves disease. Time point given: persistent/refractory GD, antithyroid drugs over 5 years with positive TRAb. Making the TCR library involved RNA that had been extracted from PBMCs. HTBI primers from iRepertoire and Arm-PCR of CDR3 regions yielded the TCR beta libraries. Each CDR3 protein is one row after TCRdb ran MiXCR on the multiplex PCR reads. The profile shows roughly 400,000 distinct CDR3 sequences, around 20% of them singletons. The starting material was peripheral blood mononuclear cells (PBMCs), obtained when the disease was refractory, from a patient treated with antithyroid drugs. Source of these receptors: a female donor with Graves disease.

CDR3 nucleotides: TGTGCCAGCAGGGGGGACACCTGGAGCGCCGGGGCCAACGTCCTGACTTTC. Its translation: CASRGDTWSAGANVLTF. The chain has TRBV6-1 and TRBJ2-6, with a possible D match to TRBD1 (6 bases). Germline CDR1 and CDR2: MNHNS and SASEGT. The CDR3 loop spans 17 amino acids. V lost 6 bases to trimming and J lost 4 bases, with 19 bases between them.

This clonotype was observed many times. The chain uses TRBV2 and TRBJ2-3; tentative D call: TRBD1 (6 bases). Germline V gene sequence: CDR1 SNHLY, CDR2 FYNNEI. The CDR3 has 15 residues. The V end was cut by 1 base, the J end by 6 bases, with 14 bases between. The chain's CDR3 is CASSEGTAWTDTQYF. The CDR3 DNA sequence: TGTGCCAGCAGTGAAGGGACAGCTTGGACGGATACGCAGTATTTT. The complete variable domain, with remaining parts taken from reference TRBV2 and TRBJ2-3, reads EPEVTQTPSHQVTQMGQEVILRCVPISNHLYFYWYRQILGQKVEFLVSFYNNEISEKSEIFDDQFSVERPDGSNFTLKIRSTKLEDSAMYFCASSEGTAWTDTQYFGPGTRLTVL.

This clonotype was counted many times. The rearrangement joins TRBV13 to TRBJ2-7; 10 bases are shared with TRBD2. After removal of 3 bases from V and 2 bases from J, the junction contained 7 bases not matched to a gene. The CDR3 spans 16 residues. Germline CDR1 PRHDT, CDR2 FYEKMQ (reference sequence). CDR3: CASSFSSGRDAYEQYF. The DNA of the CDR3 is TGTGCCAGCAGCTTCTCGAGCGGGAGGGACGCCTACGAGCAGTACTTC. The full variable domain, its missing parts supplied by reference TRBV13 and TRBJ2-7, is AAGVIQSPRHLIKEKRETATLKCYPIPRHDTVYWYQQGPGQDPQFLISFYEKMQSDKGSIPDRFSAQQFSDYHSELNMSSLELGDSALYFCASSFSSGRDAYEQYFGPGTRLTVT.

The chain combines TRBV9 with TRBJ2-5; D unresolved. V gave up 0 bases and J gave up 3 bases, with 9 bases separating them. The CDR3 is 14 amino acids. From germline, CDR1 is SGDLS and CDR2 YYNGEE. The CDR3 protein is CASSVASAEETQYF. Written as DNA, the CDR3 is TGTGCCAGCAGCGTAGCATCAGCAGAAGAGACCCAGTACTTC.

The rearrangement uses TRBV20-1 and TRBJ2-1; D may be TRBD2 (5 bases). V was pared by 2 bases and J by 7 bases, with 18 bases between. Germline-derived CDR1 and CDR2 are DFQATT and SNEGSKA (reference sequence). The CDR3 has 15 residues. CDR3 amino acids: CSARSRRGSYNEQFF. The CDR3 DNA reads TGCAGTGCTAGATCACGAAGAGGGAGCTATAATGAGCAGTTCTTC.

As for this clonotype: At one boundary the junction diverges from the germline segment, which might be a read error. The chain has TRBV5-1 and TRBJ2-5; D remains ambiguous. The J call is in doubt because the DNA end fits TRBJ2-1 better. Germline V gene sequence: CDR1 SGHRS, CDR2 YFSETQ. There are 11 residues in the CDR3. The CDR3: CASSYNNEQFF. The DNA for the CDR3 is TGTGCCAGCAGTTACAACAATGAGCAGTTCTTC.

The chain has TRBV30 and TRBJ1-5, with TRBD1 identical over 8 bases. The germline CDR1 and CDR2 sequences are GTSNPN and SVGIG (reference sequence). V lost 8 bases to trimming and J lost 2 bases; unmatched junction nucleotides: 2. The CDR3 sequence is 12 residues long. CDR3 DNA sequence: TGTGCCAGGGGACAGGGCAATCAGCCCCAGCATTTT. It yields the protein CARGQGNQPQHF.

This chain uses TRBV4-1 with TRBJ2-4; perhaps TRBD1 as D (5 bases). The CDR3 spans 15 residues. V was trimmed by 4 bases and J by 2 bases, leaving 12 bases between them. CDR1 MGHRA and CDR2 YSYEKL come from the germline V gene. CDR3 sequence reads: CASSPTRGTKNIQYF. CDR3 DNA sequence: TGCGCCAGCAGCCCCACAAGGGGAACCAAAAACATTCAGTACTTC.

The chain is built from TRBV6-2 or TRBV6-3 and TRBJ1-6; the D is unclear. The CDR3 loop spans 14 amino acids. In germline, CDR1 is MNHEY, CDR2 SVGEGT. V was shortened by 5 bases and J by 5 bases, with 10 bases between the two germline ends. For the CDR3, the DNA is TGTGCCAGCAGTCAAGGACGGAATAATTCACCCCTCCACTTT. It translates to CASSQGRNNSPLHF.

The chain uses TRBV6-5 and TRBJ2-1; D is uncertain. The J call may be in error: the DNA end matches TRBJ2-5 better. The CDR3 consists of 14 residues. CDR1 is MNHEY and CDR2 is SVGAGI in the germline V gene. Here the CDR3 reads CASSYSTNQETQYF. The CDR3 coding sequence is TGTGCCAGCAGTTACTCAACTAACCAAGAGACCCAGTACTTC.

Ten or more counts support this clonotype. The chain combines TRBV7-8 with TRBJ2-7, with D tentatively TRBD2 (6 bases). Germline V lookup: CDR1 SGHVS, CDR2 FQNEAQ. V shed 5 bases and J shed 0 bases, with 14 bases lying between them. This CDR3 is built from 15 residues. The CDR3 is CASSPGTASSYEQYF. CDR3 sequence (DNA): TGTGCCAGCAGCCCAGGGACTGCGAGCTCCTACGAGCAGTACTTC. The complete variable domain, with remaining parts taken from reference TRBV7-8 and TRBJ2-7, reads GAGVSQSPRYKVAKRGQDVALRCDPISGHVSLFWYQQALGQGPEFLTYFQNEAQLDKSGLPSDRFFAERPEGSVSTLKIQRTQQEDSAVYLCASSPGTASSYEQYFGPGTRLTVT.

This clonotype was counted a few times. The V call is TRBV24-1, the J call TRBJ2-2; 9 bases fit TRBD1. Germline V lookup: CDR1 KGHDR, CDR2 SFDVKD. V lost 8 bases, J lost 7 bases, and 7 bases stayed unmatched. The CDR3 is 14 residues long. CDR3 nucleotides: TGTGCCACCACCTTACAGGGGGCGAGCGGGGAGCTGTTTTTT. It codes for CATTLQGASGELFF.

The rearrangement links TRBV20-1 to TRBJ2-7; 7 bases fit TRBD2. The CDR3 consists of 12 residues. Germline V gives CDR1 DFQATT, CDR2 SNEGSKA (reference sequence). After removal of 7 bases from V and 3 bases from J, the junction contained 6 bases not matched to a gene. CDR3 amino acids: CSGALADYEQYF. As DNA, the CDR3 is TGCAGTGGCGCGCTAGCGGACTACGAGCAGTACTTC.

This clonotype was detected ten times or more. The chain couples TRBV29-1 to TRBJ2-2; TRBD1 might be the D (5 bases). The CDR3 length is 14 residues. Germline V CDR1 and CDR2: SQVTM, ANQGSEA. The V end was cut by 6 bases, the J end by 6 bases, with 17 bases between. The CDR3 DNA sequence: TGCAGCGTGGCCTTCAGGGATTCGGCCGGGGAGCTGTTTTTT. The encoded protein is CSVAFRDSAGELFF.

In its sample, this clonotype was seen many times. The chain carries TRBV28 and TRBJ2-5; 9 nucleotides agree with TRBD2. With 6 bases clipped from V and 5 bases from J, the junction kept 7 bases outside the gene matches. CDR3 size: 14 residues. Per germline, CDR1 MDHEN and CDR2 SYDVKM. In nucleotides, the CDR3 is TGTGCCAGCAGCCTGGGACTAGCCCAGGAGACCCAGTACTTC. Amino acids: CASSLGLAQETQYF.

The sample holds a few counts of this clonotype. DNA of the CDR3: TGTGCCAGTAGTCCAGGACGGGGGGGTCAGCCCCAGCATTTT. The encoded protein is CASSPGRGGQPQHF. The chain carries TRBV19 and TRBJ1-5, with D perhaps matching TRBD1 (5 bases). CDR1 is LNHDA, CDR2 SQIVND, per germline (reference sequence). The CDR3 consists of 14 residues. V was clipped by 5 bases and J by 6 bases, with 14 bases between them.

This clonotype was recorded at least ten times. The chain combines TRBV28 with TRBJ2-2, with TRBD2 identical over 7 bases. There are 15 residues in the CDR3. The ends lost 6 bases at V and 5 bases at J; junction bases unmatched: 9. Germline V gene sequence: CDR1 MDHEN, CDR2 SYDVKM. The CDR3 loop reads CASSYLAEQTGELFF. CDR3 nucleotides: TGTGCCAGCAGCTATCTAGCGGAGCAGACCGGGGAGCTGTTTTTT.

This chain uses TRBV20-1 with TRBJ1-2, with 7 bases matching TRBD1. CDR1 DFQATT and CDR2 SNEGSKA come from the germline V gene (reference sequence). The trim removed 5 bases at V and 3 bases at J, leaving 9 bases unmatched. The CDR3 contains 14 residues. This chain's CDR3 is CSADGRGTDYGYTF. In DNA, the CDR3 is TGCAGTGCTGATGGACGGGGGACAGACTATGGCTACACCTTC.

This clonotype has a count of ten or more. V is TRBV11-2 and J is TRBJ2-4; D is unclear. This CDR3 has 14 residues. V was shortened by 5 bases and J by 0 bases, with 8 bases between the two germline ends. CDR1 is SGHAT and CDR2 is FQNNGV in the germline V gene. The CDR3 DNA reads TGTGCCAGCAGCCCAAGGGTAGCCAAAAACATTCAGTACTTC. Translating gives CASSPRVAKNIQYF.

Ten or more counts support this clonotype. The rearrangement joins TRBV24-1 to TRBJ2-5; 9 nucleotides agree with TRBD1. J lost 5 bases, V lost 5 bases, and 11 bases had no gene match. The germline V gene has CDR1 KGHDR and CDR2 SFDVKD. The CDR3 sequence is 16 residues long. CDR3 residues: CATSGNGQGWVETQYF. For the CDR3, the DNA is TGTGCCACCAGTGGGAACGGACAGGGGTGGGTGGAGACCCAGTACTTC.

About this clonotype: With a much larger clone just one base away, this may be a read error. J is TRBJ2-5 and V is TRBV18; D remains ambiguous. Germline V CDR1 and CDR2: KGHSH, LQKENI. The CDR3 is 13 amino acids. CDR3 sequence: CASSPSIQEPQYF. CDR3 DNA sequence: TGTGCCAGCTCACCATCTATCCAAGAGCCCCAGTACTTC. The variable domain in full, with the rest retrieved from reference TRBV18 and TRBJ2-5, is NAGVMQNPRHLVRRRGQEARLRCSPMKGHSHVYWYRQLPEEGLKFMVYLQKENIIDESGMPKERFSAEFPKEGPSILRIQQVVRGDSAAYFCASSPSIQEPQYFGPGTRLLVL.

V and J are TRBV29-1 and TRBJ2-1; no firm D call. Germline-derived CDR1 and CDR2 are SQVTM and ANQGSEA. The CDR3 spans 14 residues. The V end was cut by 0 bases, the J end by 1 base, with 7 bases between. The CDR3 protein is CSVEDGRSYNEQFF. The CDR3 DNA reads as TGCAGCGTTGAAGATGGACGGTCCTACAATGAGCAGTTCTTC.

The chain couples TRBV18 to TRBJ2-5; TRBD1 agrees at 10 bases. This CDR3 is 17 amino acids long. Germline V lookup: CDR1 KGHSH, CDR2 LQKENI. With V trimmed by 5 bases and J by 0 bases, 9 bases remained unmatched. Written as DNA, the CDR3 is TGTGCCAGCTCATCGAAGCCGGGACAGGGGTACCAAGAGACCCAGTACTTC. This codes for CASSSKPGQGYQETQYF.

This clonotype was found a few times. The CDR3 nucleotides read TGTGCCAGCAGCCTCACCATCGGACAGGACCCGCAGGGCACTGAAGCTTTCTTT. Protein sequence: CASSLTIGQDPQGTEAFF. The chain employs TRBV28 and TRBJ1-1; 7 nucleotides agree with TRBD1. After removal of 6 bases from V and 4 bases from J, the junction contained 20 bases not matched to a gene. The V gene's germline CDR1 is MDHEN and CDR2 SYDVKM. The CDR3 extends over 18 amino acids.

This clonotype was found many times. The rearrangement uses TRBV7-8 and TRBJ2-7, with unresolved D. This CDR3 is 13 amino acids long. V was shortened by 5 bases and J by 2 bases, with 10 bases between the two germline ends. The V gene's germline CDR1 is SGHVS and CDR2 FQNEAQ. The CDR3 region is CASSPEFAYEQYF. The CDR3 DNA sequence: TGTGCCAGCAGCCCAGAGTTCGCCTACGAGCAGTACTTC. The whole variable domain, remainder taken from reference TRBV7-8 and TRBJ2-7, is GAGVSQSPRYKVAKRGQDVALRCDPISGHVSLFWYQQALGQGPEFLTYFQNEAQLDKSGLPSDRFFAERPEGSVSTLKIQRTQQEDSAVYLCASSPEFAYEQYFGPGTRLTVT.

The rearrangement joins TRBV20-1 to TRBJ1-6; D remains ambiguous. CDR1 and CDR2 (germline): DFQATT, SNEGSKA (reference sequence). This CDR3 spans 14 amino acids. V was pared by 0 bases and J by 5 bases, with 8 bases between. In nucleotides, the CDR3 is TGCAGTGCTAGAGATAGACGGGATAATTCACCCCTCCACTTT. This gives the protein CSARDRRDNSPLHF.

The gene calls are TRBV5-1 and TRBJ2-5; D is ambiguous. The length of the CDR3 is 13 residues. V gave up 7 bases and J gave up 1 base, with 11 bases separating them. Germline V gives CDR1 SGHRS, CDR2 YFSETQ. CDR3 bases: TGCGCCAGCCGCCGTGAACCCCAAGAGACCCAGTACTTC. Translation gives CASRREPQETQYF. Full variable domain (remainder filled in from reference TRBV5-1 and TRBJ2-5): KAGVTQTPRYLIKTRGQQVTLSCSPISGHRSVSWYQQTPGQGLQFLFEYFSETQRNKGNFPGRFSGRQFSNSRSEMNVSTLELGDSALYLCASRREPQETQYFGPGTRLLVL.

This chain joins TRBV20-1 and TRBJ2-1; TRBD2 is a possible D gene (5 bases). This CDR3 region has 15 residues. The germline V gene has CDR1 DFQATT and CDR2 SNEGSKA (reference sequence). Trimming took off 5 bases at V and 2 bases at J, with 16 bases between the two ends. The CDR3 protein is CSAPLGISTYNEQFF. CDR3 DNA sequence: TGCAGTGCTCCCCTCGGGATTAGCACCTACAATGAGCAGTTCTTC.

This chain uses TRBV30 with TRBJ2-5; no reliable D call. Trimming removed 2 bases at V and 5 bases at J, with 9 bases between. The CDR3 spans 12 residues. Germline V lookup: CDR1 GTSNPN, CDR2 SVGIG (reference sequence). The CDR3 here is CAWSSRGETQYF. Written as DNA, the CDR3 is TGTGCCTGGAGTTCACGTGGGGAGACCCAGTACTTC.

The sample holds a few counts of this clonotype. The rearrangement links TRBV6-1 to TRBJ2-7, with D perhaps TRBD1 (5 bases). This CDR3 contains 16 residues. Looked up from germline, CDR1 is MNHNS and CDR2 is SASEGT. The V end was cut by 4 bases, the J end by 2 bases, with 18 bases between. For the CDR3, the DNA is TGTGCCAGCAGTGTCAATTCTTGGGGCCTTCCCTACGAGCAGTACTTC. Its protein product is CASSVNSWGLPYEQYF.

As concerns this clonotype: A read error is possible here, since a much larger clone lies one base away. The chain joins TRBV18 to TRBJ1-1, with D hard to call. The CDR3 runs to 12 residues. V lost 2 bases to trimming and J lost 4 bases, with 5 bases between them. Germline CDR1 KGHSH, CDR2 LQKENI. CDR3 in amino acids: CASSPVITEAFF. CDR3 nucleotide sequence: TGTGCCAGCTCACCAGTGATCACTGAAGCTTTCTTT.

As for this clonotype: This likely stems from a read error, as it lies one base from a far larger clone. The chain joins TRBV9 to TRBJ2-5; TRBD1 agrees at 8 bases. The CDR3 is made up of 13 amino acids. V lost 4 bases to trimming and J lost 6 bases; unmatched junction nucleotides: 5. CDR1 and CDR2 from the germline V gene are SGDLS and YYNGEE. The DNA of the CDR3 is TGTGCCAGCAGCTCAGGGGGCGGGAAGACCCAGTACTTC. This codes for CASSSGGGKTQYF.